This T cell receptor (beta chain) comes out of a study of blood T cell repertoires in COVID-19. About the research overall: Recovered status in Cohort 3 required two negative PCRs, clearance, or symptom resolution.

Assay used: immunoSEQ multiplex PCR; TCRdb lists only in-frame clones, some missing. The top ten hold under 20% of the sample, which has roughly 160,000 clones, around three quarters seen once. The ends were cut back, 8 bases at V and 5 bases at J, with 19 bases in the middle. Germline CDR1 is LGHNA and CDR2 is YNFKEQ. CDR3 length: 15 residues. Sample: PBMCs or T cells enriched from blood (not recorded which). This rearrangement joins TRBV4-2 to TRBJ2-1; possibly TRBD2 for D (6 bases). This sequence originates from a woman in her seventies in a cohort exposed to, infected with or recovered from COVID-19 (not recorded which). The CDR3 here is CASGRRPGEHNEQFF. The CDR3 DNA sequence: TGTGCCAGCGGCCGTAGGCCGGGAGAACACAATGAGCAGTTCTTC.